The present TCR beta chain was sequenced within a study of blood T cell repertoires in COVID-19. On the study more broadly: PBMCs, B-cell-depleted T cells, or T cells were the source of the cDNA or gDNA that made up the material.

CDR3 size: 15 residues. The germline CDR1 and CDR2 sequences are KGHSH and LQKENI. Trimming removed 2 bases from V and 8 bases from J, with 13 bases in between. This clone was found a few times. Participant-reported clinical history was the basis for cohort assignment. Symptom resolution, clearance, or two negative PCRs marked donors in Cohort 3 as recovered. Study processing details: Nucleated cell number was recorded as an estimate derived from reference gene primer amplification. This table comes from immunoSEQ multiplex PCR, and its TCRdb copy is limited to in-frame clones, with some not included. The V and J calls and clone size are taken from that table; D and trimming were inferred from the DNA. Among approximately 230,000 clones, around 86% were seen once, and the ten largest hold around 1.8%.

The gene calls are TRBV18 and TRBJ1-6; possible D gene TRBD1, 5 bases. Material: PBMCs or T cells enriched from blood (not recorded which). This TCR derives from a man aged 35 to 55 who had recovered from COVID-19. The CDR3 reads CASSPLEGKDSPLHF. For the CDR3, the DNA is TGTGCCAGCTCACCATTGGAGGGGAAGGATTCACCCCTCCACTTT.